This T cell receptor (beta chain) emerged from a study of shared clonotypes between healthy human individuals. Study-level information: The people who gave samples were two women and three men aged 18 to 49.

General study findings and limits: Compared with memory subsets, naive subsets generally had larger estimated richness. Donors were few, which limited the genetic and exposure-history diversity represented.

CD45RO-negative cells were positively selected for CCR7, leaving out terminally differentiated effector memory CD45RA+ cells. With regard to this clone: The antigen remains unidentified.

Sequenced by immunoSEQ multiplex PCR; TCRdb stores in-frame clones only, minus some. The repertoire includes around 2.1 million clones, approximately 94% of them detected once, and under 2% sits in the top ten. V shed 10 bases and J 2 bases; nucleotides not matched to a gene: 6. Per the germline V gene, CDR1 is MDHEN and CDR2 is SYDVKM. The CDR3 consists of 13 residues. The chain combines TRBV28 with TRBJ2-7; 9 bases fit TRBD1. The source of this sequence is a man aged 18-30 years in good health. Some clones in this sample may be carry-over from other donors' samples. Sequencing was performed on naive CD8+ T cells from PBMCs. This CDR3 is CATSGQGPYEQYF. DNA of the CDR3: TGTGCCACATCGGGACAGGGACCCTACGAGCAGTACTTC.